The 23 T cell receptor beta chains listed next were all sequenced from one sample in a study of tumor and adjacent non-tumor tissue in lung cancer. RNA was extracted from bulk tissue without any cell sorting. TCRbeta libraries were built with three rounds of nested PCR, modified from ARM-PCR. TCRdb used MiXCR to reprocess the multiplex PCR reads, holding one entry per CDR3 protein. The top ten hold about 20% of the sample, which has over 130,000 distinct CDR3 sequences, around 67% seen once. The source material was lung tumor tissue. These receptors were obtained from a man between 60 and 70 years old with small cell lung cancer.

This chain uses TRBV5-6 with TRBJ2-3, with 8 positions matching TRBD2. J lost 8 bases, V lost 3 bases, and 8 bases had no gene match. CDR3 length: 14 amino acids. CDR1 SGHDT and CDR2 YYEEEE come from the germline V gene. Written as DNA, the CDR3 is TGTGCCAGCAGCTCCGGGAGGGCCATGATTACGCAGTATTTT. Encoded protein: CASSSGRAMITQYF.

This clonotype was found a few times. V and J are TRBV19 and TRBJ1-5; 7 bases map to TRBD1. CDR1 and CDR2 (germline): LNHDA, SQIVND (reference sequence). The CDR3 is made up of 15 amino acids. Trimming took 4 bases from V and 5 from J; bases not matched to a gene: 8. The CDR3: CASSKAGTVHQPQHF. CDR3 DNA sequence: TGTGCCAGTAGTAAAGCCGGGACAGTCCATCAGCCCCAGCATTTT.

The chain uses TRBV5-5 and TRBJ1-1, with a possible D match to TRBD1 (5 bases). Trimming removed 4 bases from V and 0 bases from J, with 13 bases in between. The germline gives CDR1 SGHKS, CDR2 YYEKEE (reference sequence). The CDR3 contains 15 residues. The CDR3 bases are TGTGCCAGCAGCGAACACTTAGGGGTGAACACTGAAGCTTTCTTT. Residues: CASSEHLGVNTEAFF.

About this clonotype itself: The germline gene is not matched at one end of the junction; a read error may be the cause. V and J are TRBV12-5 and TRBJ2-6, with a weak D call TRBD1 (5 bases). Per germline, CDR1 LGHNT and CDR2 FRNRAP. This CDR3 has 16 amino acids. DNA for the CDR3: TGTGCTAGTGGCTCAAACCATCTCTCTGGGGCCAACGCCCTGACTTTC. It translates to CASGSNHLSGANALTF.

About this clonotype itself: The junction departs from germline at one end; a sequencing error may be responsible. The CDR3, as DNA: TGTGGCAGCAGTTACTCGGGGGGGGCACCCCGAGAGACCCAGTACTTC. Protein: CGSSYSGGAPRETQYF. The rearrangement uses TRBV6-5 and TRBJ2-5; 8 positions match TRBD2. The CDR3 totals 16 residues. The germline V gene encodes CDR1 MNHEY and CDR2 SVGAGI.

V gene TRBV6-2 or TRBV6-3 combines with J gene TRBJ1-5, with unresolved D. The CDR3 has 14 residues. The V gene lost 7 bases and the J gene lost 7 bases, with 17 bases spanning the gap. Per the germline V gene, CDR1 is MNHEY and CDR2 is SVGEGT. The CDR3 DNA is TGTGCCAGCACCACTGGGTCACTGGGGCAGCCCCAGCATTTT. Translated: CASTTGSLGQPQHF.

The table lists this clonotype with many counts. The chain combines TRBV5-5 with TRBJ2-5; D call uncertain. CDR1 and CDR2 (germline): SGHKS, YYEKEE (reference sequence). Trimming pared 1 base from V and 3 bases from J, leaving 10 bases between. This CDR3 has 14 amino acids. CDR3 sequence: CASSLSISEETQYF. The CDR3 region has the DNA TGTGCCAGCAGCTTGAGTATCAGCGAAGAGACCCAGTACTTC.

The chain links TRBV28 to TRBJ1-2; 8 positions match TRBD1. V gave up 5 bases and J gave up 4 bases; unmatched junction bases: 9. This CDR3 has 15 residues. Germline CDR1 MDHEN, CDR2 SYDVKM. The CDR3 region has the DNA TGTGCCAGCAGTCTAAGGACAGGGCCCATCTATGGCTACACCTTC. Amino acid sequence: CASSLRTGPIYGYTF.

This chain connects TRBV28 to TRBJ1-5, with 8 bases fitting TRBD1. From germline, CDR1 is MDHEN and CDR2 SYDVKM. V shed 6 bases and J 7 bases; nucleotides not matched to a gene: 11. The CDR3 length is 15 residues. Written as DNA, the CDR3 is TGTGCCAGCAGCGATGCAGGGGGCGGAAGGCAGCCCCAGCATTTT. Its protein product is CASSDAGGGRQPQHF.

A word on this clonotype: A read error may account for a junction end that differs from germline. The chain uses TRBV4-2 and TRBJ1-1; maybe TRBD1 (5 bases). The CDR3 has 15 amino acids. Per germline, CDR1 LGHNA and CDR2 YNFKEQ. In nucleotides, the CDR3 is TGTGCCTGCAGCCAACTTAGGGGAGGAGGCACTGAAGCTTTCTTT. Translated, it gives CACSQLRGGGTEAFF.

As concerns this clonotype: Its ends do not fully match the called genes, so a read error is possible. CDR3 residues: CIVWTGWADTQYF. Here the CDR3 DNA reads TGCATCGTTTGGACAGGGTGGGCAGATACGCAGTATTTT. V is TRBV29-1 and J is TRBJ2-3, with TRBD1 matching 8 bases. This CDR3 spans 13 amino acids. Looked up from germline, CDR1 is SQVTM and CDR2 is ANQGSEA.

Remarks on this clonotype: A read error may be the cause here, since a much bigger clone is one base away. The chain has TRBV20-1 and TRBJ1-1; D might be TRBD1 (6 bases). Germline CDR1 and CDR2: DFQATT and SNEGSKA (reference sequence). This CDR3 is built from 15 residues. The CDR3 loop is CSARGSQGGNTEASF. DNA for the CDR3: TGCAGTGCTAGAGGGTCCCAAGGGGGGAACACTGAAGCTTCCTTT.

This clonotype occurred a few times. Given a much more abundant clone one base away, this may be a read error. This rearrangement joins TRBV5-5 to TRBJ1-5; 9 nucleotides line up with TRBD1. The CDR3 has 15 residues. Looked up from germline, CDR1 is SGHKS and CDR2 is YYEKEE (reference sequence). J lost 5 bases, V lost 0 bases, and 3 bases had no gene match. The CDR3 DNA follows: TGTGCCAGCAGCTTGGGGGACAGGGTTGATCAGCCCCAGCATTTT. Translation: CASSLGDRVDQPQHF.

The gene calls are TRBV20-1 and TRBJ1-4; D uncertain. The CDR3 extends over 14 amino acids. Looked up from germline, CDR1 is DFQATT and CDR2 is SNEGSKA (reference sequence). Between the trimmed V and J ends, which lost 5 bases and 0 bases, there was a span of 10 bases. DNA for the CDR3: TGCAGTGCTTCGAAAGGTGCAACTAATGAAAAACTGTTTTTT. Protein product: CSASKGATNEKLFF.

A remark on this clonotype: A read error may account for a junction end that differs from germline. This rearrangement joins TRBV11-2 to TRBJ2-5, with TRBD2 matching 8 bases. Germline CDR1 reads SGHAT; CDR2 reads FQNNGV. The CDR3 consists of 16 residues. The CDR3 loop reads CPSSFTRGLALETQYF. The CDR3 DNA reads TGTCCCAGCAGCTTTACCCGTGGACTAGCATTAGAGACCCAGTACTTC.

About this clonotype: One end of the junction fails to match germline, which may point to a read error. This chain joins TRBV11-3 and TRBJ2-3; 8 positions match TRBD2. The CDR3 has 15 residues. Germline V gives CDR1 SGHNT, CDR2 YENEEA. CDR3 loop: CTSSFTSGSLDTQYF. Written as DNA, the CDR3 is TGTACCAGTAGCTTCACAAGCGGGAGTTTAGATACGCAGTATTTT.

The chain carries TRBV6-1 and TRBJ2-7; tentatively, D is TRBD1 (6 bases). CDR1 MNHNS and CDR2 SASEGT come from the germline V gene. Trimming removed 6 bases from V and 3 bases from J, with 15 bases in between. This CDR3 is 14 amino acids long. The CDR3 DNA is TGTGCCAGCAGCGATACAGGGTTTCACTACGAGCAGTACTTC. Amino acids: CASSDTGFHYEQYF.

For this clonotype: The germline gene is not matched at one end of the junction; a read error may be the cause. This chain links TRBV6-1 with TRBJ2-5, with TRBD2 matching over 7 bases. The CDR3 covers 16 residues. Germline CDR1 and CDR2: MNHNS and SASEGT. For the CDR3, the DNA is TGTGCCGGCAGGTATGACACGACTAGCAGACAAGAGACCCAGTACTTC. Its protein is CAGRYDTTSRQETQYF.

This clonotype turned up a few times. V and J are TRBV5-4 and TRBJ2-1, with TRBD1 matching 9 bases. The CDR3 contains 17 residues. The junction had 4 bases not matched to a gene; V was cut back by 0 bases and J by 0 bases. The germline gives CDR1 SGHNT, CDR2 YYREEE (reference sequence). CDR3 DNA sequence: TGTGCCAGCAGCTTGGCTGGACAGGGGAGCTCCTACAATGAGCAGTTCTTC. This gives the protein CASSLAGQGSSYNEQFF.

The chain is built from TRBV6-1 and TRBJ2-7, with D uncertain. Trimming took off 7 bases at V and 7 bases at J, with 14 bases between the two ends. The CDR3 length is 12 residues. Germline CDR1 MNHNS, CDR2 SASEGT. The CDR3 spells CASTTGIREQYV. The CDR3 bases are TGTGCCAGCACGACTGGGATTAGGGAGCAGTACGTC.

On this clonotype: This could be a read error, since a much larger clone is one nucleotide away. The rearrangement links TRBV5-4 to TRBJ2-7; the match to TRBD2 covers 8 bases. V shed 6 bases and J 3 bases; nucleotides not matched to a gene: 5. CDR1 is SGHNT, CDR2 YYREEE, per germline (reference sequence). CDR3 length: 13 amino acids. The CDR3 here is CASILSGSYEQYF. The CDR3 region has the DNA TGTGCCAGCATACTCAGCGGGAGCTACGAGCAGTACTTC.

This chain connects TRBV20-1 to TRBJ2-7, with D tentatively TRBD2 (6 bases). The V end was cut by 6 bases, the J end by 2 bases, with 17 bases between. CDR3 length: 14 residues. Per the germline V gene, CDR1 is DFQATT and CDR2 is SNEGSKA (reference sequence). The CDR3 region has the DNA TGCAGTGCCCAGGGCTTTAGCGGCCCCTACGAGCAGTACGTC. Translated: CSAQGFSGPYEQYV.

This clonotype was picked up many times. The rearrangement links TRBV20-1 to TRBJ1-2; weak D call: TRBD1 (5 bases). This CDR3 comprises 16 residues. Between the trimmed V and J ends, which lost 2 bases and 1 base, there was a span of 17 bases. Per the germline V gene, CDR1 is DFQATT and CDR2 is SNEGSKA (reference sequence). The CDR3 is CSARRYQSGSNYGYTF. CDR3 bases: TGCAGTGCTAGACGATATCAGTCAGGGAGTAACTATGGCTACACCTTC.